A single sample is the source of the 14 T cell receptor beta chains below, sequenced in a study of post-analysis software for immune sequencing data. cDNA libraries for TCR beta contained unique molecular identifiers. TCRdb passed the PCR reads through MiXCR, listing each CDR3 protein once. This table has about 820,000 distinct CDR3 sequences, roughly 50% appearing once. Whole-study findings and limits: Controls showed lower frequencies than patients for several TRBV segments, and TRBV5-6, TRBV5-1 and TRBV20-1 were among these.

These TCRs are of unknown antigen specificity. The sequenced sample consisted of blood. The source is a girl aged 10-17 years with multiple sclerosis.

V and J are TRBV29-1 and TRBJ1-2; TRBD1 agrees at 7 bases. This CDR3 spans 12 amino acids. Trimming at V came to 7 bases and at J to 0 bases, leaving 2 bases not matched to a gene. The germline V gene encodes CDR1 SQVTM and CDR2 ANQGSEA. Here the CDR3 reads CSGDSPNYGYTF. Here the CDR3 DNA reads TGCAGCGGGGACAGCCCTAACTATGGCTACACCTTC.

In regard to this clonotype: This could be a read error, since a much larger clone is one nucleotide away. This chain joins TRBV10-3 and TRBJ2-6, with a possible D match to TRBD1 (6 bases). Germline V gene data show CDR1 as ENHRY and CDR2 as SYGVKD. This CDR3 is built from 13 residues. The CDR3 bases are TGTACCATCAGCCGGGACACGGCCAACGTCCTGACTTTC. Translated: CTISRDTANVLTF.

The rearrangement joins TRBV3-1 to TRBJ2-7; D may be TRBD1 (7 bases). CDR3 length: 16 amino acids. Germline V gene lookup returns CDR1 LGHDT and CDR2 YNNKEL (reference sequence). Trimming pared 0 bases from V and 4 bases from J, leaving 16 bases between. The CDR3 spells CASSQDPRGDLYEQYF. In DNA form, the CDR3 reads TGTGCCAGCAGCCAAGATCCCAGGGGGGACCTATACGAGCAGTACTTC.

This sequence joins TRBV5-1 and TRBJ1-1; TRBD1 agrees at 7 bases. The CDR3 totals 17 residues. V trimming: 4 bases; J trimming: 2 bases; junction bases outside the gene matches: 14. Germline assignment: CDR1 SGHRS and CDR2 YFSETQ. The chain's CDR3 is CASSPARDRARNTEAFF. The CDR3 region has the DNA TGCGCCAGCAGCCCGGCCCGAGACAGGGCACGCAACACTGAAGCTTTCTTT.

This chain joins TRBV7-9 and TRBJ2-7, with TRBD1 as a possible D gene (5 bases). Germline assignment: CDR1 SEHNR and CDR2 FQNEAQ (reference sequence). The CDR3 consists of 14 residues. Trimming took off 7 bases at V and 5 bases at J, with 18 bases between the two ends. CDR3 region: CASKLNTGSDEQYF. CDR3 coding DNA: TGTGCCAGCAAGCTGAACACAGGCTCGGACGAGCAGTACTTC.

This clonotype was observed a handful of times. For the CDR3, the DNA is TGCAGTGCTAGAGATAGTACAGGGGGATACACCGGGGAGCTGTTTTTT. Protein product: CSARDSTGGYTGELFF. The gene calls are TRBV20-1 and TRBJ2-2; 8 bases map to TRBD1. In germline, CDR1 is DFQATT, CDR2 SNEGSKA (reference sequence). This CDR3 comprises 16 residues. Trimming removed 0 bases from V and 3 bases from J; junction bases left unmatched: 6.

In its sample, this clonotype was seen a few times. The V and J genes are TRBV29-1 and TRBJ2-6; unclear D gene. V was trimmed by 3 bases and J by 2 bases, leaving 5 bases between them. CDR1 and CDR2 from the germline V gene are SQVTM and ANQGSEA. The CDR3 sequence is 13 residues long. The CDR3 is CSVEGAGANVLTF. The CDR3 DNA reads TGCAGCGTTGAGGGCGCTGGGGCCAACGTCCTGACTTTC.

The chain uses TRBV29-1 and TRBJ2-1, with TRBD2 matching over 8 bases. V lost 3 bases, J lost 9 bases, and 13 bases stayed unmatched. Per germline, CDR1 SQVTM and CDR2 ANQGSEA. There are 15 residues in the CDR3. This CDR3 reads CSVDPGTRGVPEQFF. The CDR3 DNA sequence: TGCAGCGTTGATCCCGGGACTAGGGGGGTCCCTGAGCAGTTCTTC.

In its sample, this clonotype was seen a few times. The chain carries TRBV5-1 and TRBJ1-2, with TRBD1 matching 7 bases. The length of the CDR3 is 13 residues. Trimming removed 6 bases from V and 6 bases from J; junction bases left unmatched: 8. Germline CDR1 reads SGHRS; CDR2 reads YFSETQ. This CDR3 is CASTGQDLNGYTF. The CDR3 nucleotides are TGCGCCAGCACCGGACAGGATTTGAATGGCTACACCTTC.

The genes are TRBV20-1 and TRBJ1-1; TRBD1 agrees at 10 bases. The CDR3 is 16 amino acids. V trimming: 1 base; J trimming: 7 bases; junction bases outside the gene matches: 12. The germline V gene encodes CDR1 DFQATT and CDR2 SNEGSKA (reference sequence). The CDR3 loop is CSARGRTGGGFREAFF. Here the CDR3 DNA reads TGCAGTGCTAGAGGGCGGACAGGGGGTGGTTTTCGTGAAGCTTTCTTT.

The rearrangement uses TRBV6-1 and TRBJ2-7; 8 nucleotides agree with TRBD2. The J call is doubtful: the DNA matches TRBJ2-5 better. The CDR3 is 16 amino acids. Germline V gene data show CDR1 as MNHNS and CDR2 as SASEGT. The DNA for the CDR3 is TGTGCCAGCAGTGGGCCAGCGGGAGCTCTCAGGAAGACCCAGTACTTC. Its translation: CASSGPAGALRKTQYF.

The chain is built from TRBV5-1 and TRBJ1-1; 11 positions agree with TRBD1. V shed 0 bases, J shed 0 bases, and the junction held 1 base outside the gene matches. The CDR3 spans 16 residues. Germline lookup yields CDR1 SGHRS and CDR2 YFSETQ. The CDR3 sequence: CASSLVGQGVNTEAFF. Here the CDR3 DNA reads TGCGCCAGCAGCTTGGTGGGACAGGGGGTGAACACTGAAGCTTTCTTT.

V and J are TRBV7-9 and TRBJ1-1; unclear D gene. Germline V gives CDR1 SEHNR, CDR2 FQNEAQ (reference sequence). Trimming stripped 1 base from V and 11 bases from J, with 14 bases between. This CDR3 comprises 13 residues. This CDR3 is CASSLDFRQLAFF. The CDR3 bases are TGTGCCAGCAGCTTAGATTTCCGGCAATTGGCTTTCTTT. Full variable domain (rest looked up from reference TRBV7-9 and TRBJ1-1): DTGVSQNPRHKITKRGQNVTFRCDPISEHNRLYWYRQTLGQGPEFLTYFQNEAQLEKSRLLSDRFSAERPKGSFSTLEIQRTEQGDSAMYLCASSLDFRQLAFFGQGTRLTVV.

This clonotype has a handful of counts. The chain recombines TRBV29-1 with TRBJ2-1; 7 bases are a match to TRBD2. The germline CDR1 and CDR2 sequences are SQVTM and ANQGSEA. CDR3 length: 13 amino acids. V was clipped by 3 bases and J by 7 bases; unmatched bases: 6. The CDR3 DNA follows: TGCAGCGTTGATTGGCCGGGGGGTAATGAGCAGTTCTTC. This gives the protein CSVDWPGGNEQFF.